The T cell receptor beta chain described here comes from a study of OX40 agonist ivuxolimab in advanced cancers. Profiling relied on immunoSEQ multiplex PCR, and the TCRdb table lists in-frame clones only, not all of them. The sample yields around 50,000 clones, 85% to 95% seen once. CDR1 is MDHEN, CDR2 SYDVKM, per germline. With V trimmed by 7 bases and J by 6 bases, 14 bases remained unmatched. The CDR3 is made up of 16 amino acids. The sequence was collected from an adult with an advanced solid tumor such as melanoma, head and neck, liver or kidney cancer. The sample was CD4+ or CD8+ T cells sorted from blood, taken in a trial of the OX40 agonist ivuxolimab. The chain couples TRBV28 to TRBJ2-3; 9 bases are a match to TRBD1. Here the CDR3 reads CASTAPGQGWLDTQYF. The CDR3 nucleotides read TGTGCCAGCACAGCGCCGGGACAGGGATGGTTGGATACGCAGTATTTT.